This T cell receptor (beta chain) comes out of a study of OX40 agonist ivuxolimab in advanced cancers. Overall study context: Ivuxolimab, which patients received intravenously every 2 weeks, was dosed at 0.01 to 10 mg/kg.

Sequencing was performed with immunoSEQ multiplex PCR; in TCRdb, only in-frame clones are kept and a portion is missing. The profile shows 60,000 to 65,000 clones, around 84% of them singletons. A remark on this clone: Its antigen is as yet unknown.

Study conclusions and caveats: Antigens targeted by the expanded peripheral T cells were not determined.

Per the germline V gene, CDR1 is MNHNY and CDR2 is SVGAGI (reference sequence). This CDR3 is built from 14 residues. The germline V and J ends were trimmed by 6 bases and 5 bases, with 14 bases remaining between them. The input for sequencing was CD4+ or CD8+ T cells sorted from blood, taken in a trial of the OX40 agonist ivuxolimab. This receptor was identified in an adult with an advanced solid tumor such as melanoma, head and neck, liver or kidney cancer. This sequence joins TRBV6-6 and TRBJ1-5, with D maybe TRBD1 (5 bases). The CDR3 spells CASRQQVSDQPQHF. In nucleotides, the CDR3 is TGTGCCAGCAGGCAACAGGTCTCTGATCAGCCCCAGCATTTT.